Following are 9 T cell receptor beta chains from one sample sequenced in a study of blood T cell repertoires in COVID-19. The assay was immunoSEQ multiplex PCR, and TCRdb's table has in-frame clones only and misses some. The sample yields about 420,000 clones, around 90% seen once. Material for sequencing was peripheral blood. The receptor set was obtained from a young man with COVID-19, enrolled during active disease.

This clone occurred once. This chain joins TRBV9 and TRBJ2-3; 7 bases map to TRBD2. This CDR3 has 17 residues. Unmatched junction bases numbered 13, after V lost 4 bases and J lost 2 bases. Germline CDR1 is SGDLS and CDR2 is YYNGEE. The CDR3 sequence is CASSPTWEGLPTDTQYF. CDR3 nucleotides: TGTGCCAGCAGCCCCACCTGGGAGGGACTTCCCACAGATACGCAGTATTTT.

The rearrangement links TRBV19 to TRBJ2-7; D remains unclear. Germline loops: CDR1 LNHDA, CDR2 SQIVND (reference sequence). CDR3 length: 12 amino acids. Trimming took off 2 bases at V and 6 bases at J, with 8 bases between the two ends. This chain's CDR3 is CASSIRRIEQYF. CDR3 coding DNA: TGTGCCAGTAGTATACGGAGAATCGAGCAGTACTTC.

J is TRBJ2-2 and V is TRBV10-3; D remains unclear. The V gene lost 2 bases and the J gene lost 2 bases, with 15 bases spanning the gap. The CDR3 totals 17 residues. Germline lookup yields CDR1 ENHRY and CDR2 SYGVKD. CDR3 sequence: CAISEPPGTPNTGELFF. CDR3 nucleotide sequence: TGTGCCATCAGTGAGCCCCCCGGTACCCCCAACACCGGGGAGCTGTTTTTT.

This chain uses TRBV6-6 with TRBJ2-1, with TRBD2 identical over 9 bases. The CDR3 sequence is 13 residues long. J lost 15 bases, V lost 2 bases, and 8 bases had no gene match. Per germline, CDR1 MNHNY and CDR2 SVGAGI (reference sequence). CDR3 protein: CASSYTLAGDLFF. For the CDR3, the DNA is TGTGCCAGCAGTTACACGTTAGCGGGAGACCTGTTCTTC.

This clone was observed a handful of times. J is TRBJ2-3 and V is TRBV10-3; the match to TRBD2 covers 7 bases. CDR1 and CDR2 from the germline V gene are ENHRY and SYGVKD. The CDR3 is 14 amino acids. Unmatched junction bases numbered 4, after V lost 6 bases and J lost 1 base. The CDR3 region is CAIRASGGTDTQYF. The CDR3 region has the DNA TGTGCCATCAGGGCTAGCGGAGGCACAGATACGCAGTATTTT.

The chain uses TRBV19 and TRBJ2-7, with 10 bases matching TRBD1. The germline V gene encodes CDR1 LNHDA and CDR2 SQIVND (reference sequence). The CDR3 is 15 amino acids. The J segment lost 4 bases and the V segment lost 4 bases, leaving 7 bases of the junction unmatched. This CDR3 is CASSTSGTGVYEQYF. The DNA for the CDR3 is TGTGCCAGTAGTACCTCCGGGACAGGGGTATACGAGCAGTACTTC.

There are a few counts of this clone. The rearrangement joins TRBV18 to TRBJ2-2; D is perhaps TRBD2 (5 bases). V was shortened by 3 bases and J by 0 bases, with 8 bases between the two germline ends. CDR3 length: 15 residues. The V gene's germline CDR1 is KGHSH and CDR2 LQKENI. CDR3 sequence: CASSPDWTNTGELFF. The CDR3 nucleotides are TGTGCCAGCTCACCGGACTGGACGAACACCGGGGAGCTGTTTTTT.

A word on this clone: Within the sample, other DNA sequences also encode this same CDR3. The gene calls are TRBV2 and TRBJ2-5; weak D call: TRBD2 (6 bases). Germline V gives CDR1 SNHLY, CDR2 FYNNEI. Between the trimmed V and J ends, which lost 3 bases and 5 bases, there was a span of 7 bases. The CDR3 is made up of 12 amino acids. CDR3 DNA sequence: TGTGCCAGCAGTGACCGGGGGGAGACCCAGTACTTC. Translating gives CASSDRGETQYF.

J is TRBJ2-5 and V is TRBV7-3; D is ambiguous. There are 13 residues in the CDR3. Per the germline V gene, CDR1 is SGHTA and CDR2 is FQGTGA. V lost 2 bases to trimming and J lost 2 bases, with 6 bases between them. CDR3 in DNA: TGTGCCAGCAGCTTAGTACATCAAGAGACCCAGTACTTC. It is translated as CASSLVHQETQYF.